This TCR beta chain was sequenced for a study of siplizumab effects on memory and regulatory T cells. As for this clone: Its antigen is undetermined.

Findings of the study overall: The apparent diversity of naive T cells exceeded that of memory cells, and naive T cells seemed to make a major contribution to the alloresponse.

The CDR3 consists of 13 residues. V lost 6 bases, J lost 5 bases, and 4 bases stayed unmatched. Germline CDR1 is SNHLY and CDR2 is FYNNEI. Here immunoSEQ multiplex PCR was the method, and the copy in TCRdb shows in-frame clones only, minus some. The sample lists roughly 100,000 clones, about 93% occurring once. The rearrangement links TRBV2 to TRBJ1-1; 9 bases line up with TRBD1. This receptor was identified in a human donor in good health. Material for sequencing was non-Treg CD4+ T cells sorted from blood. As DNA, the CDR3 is TGTGCCAGCAGGGACAGGGGAGGGACTGAAGCTTTCTTT. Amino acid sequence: CASRDRGGTEAFF.